These 32 T cell receptor beta chains were sequenced from one sample in a study of T cells in Graves' hyperthyroidism and ophthalmopathy. What was amplified from RNA transcripts were TCR beta CDR3 regions. An initial round of RT-PCR targeting the TCR CDR3 relied on the HTBI primer set. In TCRdb, the multiplex PCR reads were re-called with MiXCR into one record per CDR3 protein. The table has about 580,000 distinct CDR3 sequences, 14% seen once. The sequencing sample was made of blood. The receptor set was obtained from a woman in her 30s with Graves' hyperthyroidism that later progressed to Graves' ophthalmopathy.

For this clonotype: This may be a read error, as it is one base from a much larger clone. CDR3 bases: TGCAGTGCTAGGGGGGGACAGGGGGACACTGAAGCTTTCTTT. It codes for CSARGGQGDTEAFF. The chain uses TRBV20-1 and TRBJ1-1; 11 nucleotides agree with TRBD1. CDR1 and CDR2 from the germline V gene are DFQATT and SNEGSKA (reference sequence). CDR3 length: 14 amino acids. V lost 3 bases to trimming and J lost 3 bases; unmatched junction nucleotides: 3.

This rearrangement joins TRBV3-1 to TRBJ2-3; 9 positions match TRBD2. CDR3 length equals 15 residues. The trim removed 5 bases at V and 6 bases at J, leaving 9 bases unmatched. From germline, CDR1 is LGHDT and CDR2 YNNKEL (reference sequence). Written as DNA, the CDR3 is TGTGCCAGCAGCGATAGCGGGAGTTGGGGTGATACGCAGTATTTT. Encoded protein: CASSDSGSWGDTQYF.

Many counts were recorded for this clonotype. The V call is TRBV12-5, the J call TRBJ1-1; D is undetermined. The germline V gene has CDR1 LGHNT and CDR2 FRNRAP. This CDR3 has 13 residues. The V end was cut by 0 bases, the J end by 5 bases, with 7 bases between. DNA for the CDR3: TGTGCTAGTGGTTTGGTAAGGGAAACTGAAGCTTTCTTT. Translation gives CASGLVRETEAFF.

This clonotype was recorded a few times. The genes are TRBV29-1 and TRBJ2-4; 9 bases are shared with TRBD1. CDR3 length: 11 residues. Germline V gene data show CDR1 as SQVTM and CDR2 as ANQGSEA. V shed 6 bases and J 8 bases; nucleotides not matched to a gene: 2. The CDR3 reads CSVGQGDIQYF. The CDR3 coding sequence is TGCAGCGTGGGACAGGGTGACATTCAGTACTTC.

The sample holds a few counts of this clonotype. The V and J genes are TRBV20-1 and TRBJ2-1, with D perhaps TRBD2 (6 bases). Between the trimmed V and J ends, which lost 6 bases and 6 bases, there was a span of 18 bases. The CDR3 covers 14 residues. Germline CDR1 reads DFQATT; CDR2 reads SNEGSKA (reference sequence). The CDR3 region has the DNA TGCAGTGCGCCCCCTCTGGGGGGTAGCAATGAGCAGTTCTTC. It encodes CSAPPLGGSNEQFF.

This clonotype was seen many times. The CDR3 nucleotides read TGTGCCAGCAGTCCCCGGACAGATGGAGCTTTCTTT. This sequence encodes CASSPRTDGAFF. This sequence joins TRBV6-1 and TRBJ1-1; D is perhaps TRBD1 (6 bases). Germline V gene sequence: CDR1 MNHNS, CDR2 SASEGT. This CDR3 contains 12 residues. Deletions cut 5 bases from V and 10 bases from J, with 14 bases between.

The chain combines TRBV6-1 with TRBJ1-1; D possibly corresponds to TRBD1 (5 bases). Germline CDR1 and CDR2: MNHNS and SASEGT. This CDR3 is built from 13 residues. V was cut by 4 bases and J by 7 bases, with 13 bases left in between. The CDR3 DNA sequence: TGTGCCAGCAGTGTTTTGGGGGTTGGTGAAGCTTTCTTT. It specifies CASSVLGVGEAFF.

This clonotype was seen more than once but under ten times. The V gene is TRBV18, the J gene TRBJ1-1, with 9 nucleotides matching TRBD1. V shed 0 bases and J 4 bases; nucleotides not matched to a gene: 12. The CDR3 runs 18 residues. Germline V CDR1 and CDR2: KGHSH, LQKENI. This CDR3 is CASSPPRDRALSGTEAFF. The CDR3, as DNA: TGTGCCAGCTCACCACCTCGGGACAGGGCATTAAGTGGCACTGAAGCTTTCTTT.

This clonotype was detected ten times or more. V usage is TRBV5-8 and J usage is TRBJ2-6; 9 bases fit TRBD1. The trim removed 2 bases at V and 2 bases at J, leaving 5 bases unmatched. Germline V gene data show CDR1 as SGHTS and CDR2 as YDEGEE. The CDR3 runs to 17 residues. DNA for the CDR3: TGTGCCAGCAGCTTTGGCGACAGGGGGGCTGGGGCCAACGTCCTGACTTTC. Encoded protein: CASSFGDRGAGANVLTF.

This clonotype appeared a few times. CDR3 in amino acids: CSVVGEWEKLFF. The CDR3 DNA reads TGCAGCGTTGTGGGTGAATGGGAAAAACTGTTTTTT. The V call is TRBV29-1, the J call TRBJ1-4, with D hard to call. This CDR3 spans 12 amino acids. The V gene lost 4 bases and the J gene lost 8 bases, with 11 bases spanning the gap. Germline V lookup: CDR1 SQVTM, CDR2 ANQGSEA.

This clonotype was picked up many times. The chain uses TRBV3-1 and TRBJ1-4; possible D gene TRBD1, 5 bases. Germline assignment: CDR1 LGHDT and CDR2 YNNKEL (reference sequence). V gave up 0 bases and J gave up 7 bases, with 12 bases separating them. The CDR3 runs to 15 residues. CDR3 sequence: CASSQDGRAIEKLFF. DNA of the CDR3: TGTGCCAGCAGCCAAGATGGCAGGGCAATTGAAAAACTGTTTTTT.

The chain carries TRBV27 and TRBJ1-2; D remains unclear. This CDR3 spans 13 amino acids. CDR1 and CDR2 from the germline V gene are MNHEY and SMNVEV (reference sequence). The V and J ends lost 0 bases and 6 bases respectively, with 8 bases between them. The CDR3 coding sequence is TGTGCCAGCAGTTTATCAGGGTCGGATGGCTACACCTTC. Its protein is CASSLSGSDGYTF.

This chain links TRBV6-1 with TRBJ1-2; 9 bases line up with TRBD1. Germline-derived CDR1 and CDR2 are MNHNS and SASEGT. The CDR3 is made up of 15 amino acids. The V gene end was trimmed by 5 bases and the J gene end by 2 bases; junction bases not matched to a gene: 6. The CDR3 region is CASSRSGTGNYGYTF. The CDR3 DNA follows: TGTGCCAGCAGTCGATCCGGGACAGGGAACTATGGCTACACCTTC.

This clonotype was seen many times. The V and J genes are TRBV11-2 and TRBJ2-1; TRBD2 matches at 9 bases. The CDR3 extends over 14 amino acids. The V segment lost 0 bases and the J segment 15 bases; nucleotides outside the gene matches: 9. The germline V gene has CDR1 SGHAT and CDR2 FQNNGV. The CDR3: CASSLDITAGGTFF. CDR3 nucleotides: TGTGCCAGCAGCTTAGATATAACGGCGGGAGGGACGTTCTTC.

The V gene is TRBV20-1, the J gene TRBJ2-6; D is uncertain. CDR3 length: 16 residues. The germline gives CDR1 DFQATT, CDR2 SNEGSKA (reference sequence). Trimming removed 3 bases at V and 1 base at J, with 13 bases between. The CDR3 here is CSARKRWNSGANVLTF. CDR3 DNA: TGCAGTGCTAGGAAAAGGTGGAATTCTGGGGCCAACGTCCTGACTTTC.

At least ten counts were recorded for this clonotype. The chain is built from TRBV4-3 and TRBJ1-5; no clear D gene. Germline loops: CDR1 LGHNA, CDR2 YSLEER. V was pared by 0 bases and J by 1 base, with 4 bases between. The CDR3 runs 14 residues. CDR3 bases: TGCGCCAGCAGCCAAGAAAGGAGCAATCAGCCCCAGCATTTT. Encoded protein: CASSQERSNQPQHF.

This clonotype was recorded at least ten times. The chain recombines TRBV2 with TRBJ2-5; D may be TRBD1 or TRBD2 (5 bases each). V was pared by 6 bases and J by 1 base, with 12 bases between. The CDR3 spans 14 residues. Germline CDR1 and CDR2: SNHLY and FYNNEI. This CDR3 is CASSIEGIQETQYF. The DNA of the CDR3 is TGTGCCAGCAGCATCGAGGGGATCCAAGAGACCCAGTACTTC.

This clonotype was counted many times. The chain carries TRBV30 and TRBJ2-3; D may be TRBD1 or TRBD2 (5 bases each). Trimming pared 3 bases from V and 2 bases from J, leaving 12 bases between. Per the germline V gene, CDR1 is GTSNPN and CDR2 is SVGIG (reference sequence). This CDR3 spans 14 amino acids. This CDR3 reads CAWRGPPTTDTQYF. The CDR3 coding sequence is TGTGCCTGGAGGGGACCCCCGACCACAGATACGCAGTATTTT.

In this sample, this clonotype turned up many times. The chain has TRBV24-1 and TRBJ2-1; a weak D match, TRBD2 (6 bases). There are 12 residues in the CDR3. Germline V gene sequence: CDR1 KGHDR, CDR2 SFDVKD. The V end was cut by 9 bases, the J end by 3 bases, with 8 bases between. CDR3 protein: CATHSGYNEQFF. Here the CDR3 DNA reads TGTGCCACCCATAGCGGCTACAATGAGCAGTTCTTC.

This clonotype was observed at least ten times. The rearrangement links TRBV10-3 to TRBJ2-7; 13 positions match TRBD2. CDR1 is ENHRY, CDR2 SYGVKD, per germline. J gave up 3 bases and V 5 bases, and 4 bases lay outside the gene matches. The CDR3 sequence is 15 residues long. CDR3 residues: CAISPRLAGGYEQYF. CDR3 nucleotides: TGTGCCATCAGTCCTCGACTAGCGGGAGGCTACGAGCAGTACTTC.

The rearrangement joins TRBV20-1 to TRBJ1-5; D unresolved. Trimming cost V 3 bases and J 3 bases, with 15 bases left between them. From germline, CDR1 is DFQATT and CDR2 SNEGSKA (reference sequence). The CDR3 spans 15 residues. The CDR3 DNA follows: TGCAGTGCTAGGTTTAGGGCAGATGACAATCAGCCCCAGCATTTT. Protein sequence: CSARFRADDNQPQHF.

The rearrangement links TRBV10-2 to TRBJ2-1, with D unresolved. Germline CDR1 and CDR2: WSHSY and SAAADI. V was pared by 6 bases and J by 2 bases, with 11 bases between. The CDR3 contains 14 residues. CDR3 in DNA: TGCGCCAGCAGCGTGACAAGGGCCTACAATGAGCAGTTCTTC. It translates to CASSVTRAYNEQFF.

There are many counts of this clonotype. CDR3 nucleotides: TGCGCCAGCAGCGCCGACGGTAACTATGGCTACACCTTC. Amino acid sequence: CASSADGNYGYTF. The V and J genes are TRBV5-1 and TRBJ1-2; no reliable D call. V was trimmed by 4 bases and J by 1 base, leaving 8 bases between them. Germline V CDR1 and CDR2: SGHRS, YFSETQ. There are 13 residues in the CDR3. Filled out from reference TRBV5-1 and TRBJ1-2, the complete variable domain reads KAGVTQTPRYLIKTRGQQVTLSCSPISGHRSVSWYQQTPGQGLQFLFEYFSETQRNKGNFPGRFSGRQFSNSRSEMNVSTLELGDSALYLCASSADGNYGYTFGSGTRLTVV.

This clonotype has a handful of counts. The chain carries TRBV6-1 and TRBJ2-7; D unresolved. There are 13 residues in the CDR3. Germline loops: CDR1 MNHNS, CDR2 SASEGT. Deletions cut 8 bases from V and 0 bases from J, with 11 bases between. The CDR3 sequence is CASSSRSSYEQYF. The CDR3 DNA follows: TGTGCCAGCTCTTCTAGGAGCTCCTACGAGCAGTACTTC.

The table lists this clonotype with many counts. The chain couples TRBV12-3 or TRBV12-4 to TRBJ1-1; weak D call: TRBD1 (5 bases). CDR3 size: 16 residues. V shed 2 bases and J shed 2 bases, with 15 bases lying between them. CDR3 DNA sequence: TGTGCCAGCAGTTTATTCTTTGGGGCCGCAAACACTGAAGCTTTCTTT. Amino acids: CASSLFFGAANTEAFF.

J is TRBJ1-5 and V is TRBV30, with D maybe TRBD1 (5 bases). Trimming took 3 bases from V and 3 from J, leaving 18 bases between them. This CDR3 is 16 amino acids long. Germline loops: CDR1 GTSNPN, CDR2 SVGIG (reference sequence). CDR3 sequence: CAWSPKGLQVNQPQHF. In nucleotides, the CDR3 is TGTGCCTGGAGCCCCAAGGGACTACAGGTCAATCAGCCCCAGCATTTT.

In its sample, this clonotype was seen many times. V is TRBV6-1 and J is TRBJ1-2, with 8 bases lining up with TRBD1. The CDR3 is 15 residues long. Losses at the gene ends were 4 bases for V and 3 bases for J; bases not matched to a gene: 7. In germline, CDR1 is MNHNS, CDR2 SASEGT. CDR3: CASSVTTDRDYGYTF. The CDR3 DNA follows: TGTGCCAGCAGTGTTACGACGGACAGGGACTATGGCTACACCTTC.

Points on this clonotype: Given a much more abundant clone one base away, this may be a read error. The rearrangement links TRBV7-9 to TRBJ2-1; no reliable D call. Germline lookup yields CDR1 SEHNR and CDR2 FQNEAQ (reference sequence). This CDR3 region has 16 residues. The V and J ends lost 1 base and 5 bases respectively, with 15 bases between them. CDR3 coding DNA: TGTGCCAGCAGCTTAGTGGAGCCGAAACCCCACAATGAGCAGTTCTTC. Amino acids: CASSLVEPKPHNEQFF.

The J gene is TRBJ2-6, the V gene TRBV18; D unclear. Per the germline V gene, CDR1 is KGHSH and CDR2 is LQKENI. This CDR3 has 16 amino acids. Trimming shortened V by 3 bases and J by 0 bases, and 9 bases separated the two germline ends. The CDR3 coding sequence is TGTGCCAGCTCACCGGGCGAAAACTCTGGGGCCAACGTCCTGACTTTC. Translated, it gives CASSPGENSGANVLTF.

This clonotype came up a few times. The chain joins TRBV7-9 to TRBJ1-4; a possible D gene is TRBD1 (5 bases). Germline V gives CDR1 SEHNR, CDR2 FQNEAQ (reference sequence). V was cut by 0 bases and J by 7 bases, with 15 bases left in between. The length of the CDR3 is 16 residues. CDR3 nucleotide sequence: TGTGCCAGCAGCTTAGCAACTGGGTCGGGGGGTGAAAAACTGTTTTTT. As protein: CASSLATGSGGEKLFF.

The chain is built from TRBV7-3 and TRBJ2-4; D is possibly TRBD2 (7 bases). The CDR3 spans 18 residues. Germline values: CDR1 SGHTA, CDR2 FQGTGA. V was pared by 5 bases and J by 2 bases, with 22 bases between. As DNA, the CDR3 is TGTGCCAGCAGCCAAGTTTACCAGGGAGGGGGTTCCAAAAACATTCAGTACTTC. It specifies CASSQVYQGGGSKNIQYF. Full variable domain (rest looked up from reference TRBV7-3 and TRBJ2-4): GAGVSQTPSNKVTEKGKYVELRCDPISGHTALYWYRQSLGQGPEFLIYFQGTGAADDSGLPNDRFFAVRPEGSVSTLKIQRTERGDSAVYLCASSQVYQGGGSKNIQYFGAGTRLSVL.

This clonotype showed up many times. The DNA of the CDR3 is TGTGCCATCAGACAGGACAGGGGGAATCAGCCCCAGCATTTT. Translating it yields CAIRQDRGNQPQHF. V usage is TRBV10-3 and J usage is TRBJ1-5; TRBD1 agrees at 10 bases. Germline CDR1 reads ENHRY; CDR2 reads SYGVKD. J lost 4 bases, V lost 6 bases, and 3 bases had no gene match. This CDR3 spans 14 amino acids.